The 8 T cell receptor beta chains reported below all come from one sample, sequenced in a study of cytomegalovirus exposure and HLA in healthy donors. Vbeta (60) and Jbeta (13) primers were used in the PCR. Produced via immunoSEQ multiplex PCR; TCRdb's table is partial and in-frame only. The repertoire holds some 120,000 clones, with 75% to 90% as singletons. The specimen sequenced was PBMCs. These receptors all come from a woman aged 25 to 45 in good health and CMV-seropositive.

This chain links TRBV28 with TRBJ2-3, with D perhaps TRBD2 (7 bases). This CDR3 has 14 amino acids. Germline lookup yields CDR1 MDHEN and CDR2 SYDVKM. V dropped 7 bases and J dropped 3 bases, with 14 bases sitting between them. As DNA, the CDR3 is TGTGCCAGCACCCTAGGGGGGGGGACAGATACGCAGTATTTT. Translation: CASTLGGGTDTQYF.

V is TRBV10-3 and J is TRBJ1-1; possibly TRBD1 for D (6 bases). The CDR3 runs 14 residues. Trimming cost V 6 bases and J 1 base, with 12 bases left between them. Germline values: CDR1 ENHRY, CDR2 SYGVKD. CDR3 nucleotides: TGTGCCATCAGAGGGGACATTTCGAACACTGAAGCTTTCTTT. It encodes CAIRGDISNTEAFF.

The J gene is TRBJ2-7, the V gene TRBV5-1, with 9 bases aligning to TRBD2. Germline V gives CDR1 SGHRS, CDR2 YFSETQ. This CDR3 has 14 residues. Trimming at V came to 3 bases and at J to 2 bases, leaving 3 bases not matched to a gene. The CDR3 spells CASSSSSGTYEQYF. In nucleotides, the CDR3 is TGCGCCAGCAGCTCCTCTAGCGGGACCTACGAGCAGTACTTC.

The chain has TRBV29-1 and TRBJ1-3; tentative D call: TRBD1 (6 bases). Deletions cut 5 bases from V and 2 bases from J, with 16 bases between. This CDR3 is 15 amino acids long. CDR1 is SQVTM, CDR2 ANQGSEA, per germline. CDR3 in amino acids: CSVWRLGGPGNTIYF. In DNA form, the CDR3 reads TGCAGCGTTTGGCGATTGGGGGGGCCTGGAAACACCATATATTTT.

This clone was recorded a few times. The chain recombines TRBV5-1 with TRBJ2-7; 12 bases line up with TRBD2. Trimming took 4 bases from V and 6 from J; bases not matched to a gene: 5. The CDR3 runs to 14 residues. The germline V gene has CDR1 SGHRS and CDR2 YFSETQ. CDR3 sequence (DNA): TGCGCCAGCAGCCCGACTAGCGGGAGTCTCGAGCAGTACTTC. Its translation is CASSPTSGSLEQYF.

This clone was detected only once. This chain joins TRBV6-5 and TRBJ1-1; 8 bases align to TRBD1. V trimming: 5 bases; J trimming: 4 bases; junction bases outside the gene matches: 3. The V gene's germline CDR1 is MNHEY and CDR2 SVGAGI. CDR3 length equals 13 residues. The CDR3 DNA reads as TGTGCCAGCAGTGCAGGGGGCATCACTGAAGCTTTCTTT. Translated, it gives CASSAGGITEAFF.

This clone was found a few times. The chain is built from TRBV19 and TRBJ1-2, with 9 bases that match TRBD1. The trim removed 10 bases at V and 0 bases at J, leaving 6 bases unmatched. The CDR3 loop spans 14 amino acids. Germline lookup yields CDR1 LNHDA and CDR2 SQIVND (reference sequence). The CDR3 loop is CATQRTGANYGYTF. The CDR3 DNA sequence: TGTGCCACCCAGAGGACAGGGGCTAACTATGGCTACACCTTC.

A remark on this clone: Distinct nucleotide sequences in the sample also encode this CDR3. V gene TRBV5-6 combines with J gene TRBJ1-1; D remains unclear. Germline CDR1 and CDR2: SGHDT and YYEEEE. Trimming removed 0 bases from V and 4 bases from J, with 13 bases in between. The length of the CDR3 is 15 residues. CDR3 in amino acids: CASSLDRGRSTEAFF. For the CDR3, the DNA is TGTGCCAGCAGCTTGGACCGGGGAAGAAGCACTGAAGCTTTCTTT.